The clone carrying this TCR beta chain was picked up one time. This entry comes from a study of blood T cell repertoires in COVID-19. The CDR3 runs to 13 residues. V gave up 6 bases and J gave up 6 bases; unmatched junction bases: 6. Germline CDR1 is MGHDK and CDR2 is SYGVNS. Assay used: immunoSEQ multiplex PCR; TCRdb lists only in-frame clones, some missing. The sample carries just over 300,000 clones, roughly 86% recorded once. The source of this sequence is a woman aged 25-40 years with COVID-19, enrolled during active disease. Input material: peripheral blood. This sequence joins TRBV25-1 and TRBJ1-2; 8 bases agree with TRBD1. The CDR3 DNA follows: TGTGCCAGCAGCATCCGGACAGGGAATGGCTACACCTTC. This gives the protein CASSIRTGNGYTF.